This T cell receptor (beta chain) was recorded in a study of blood T cells in healthy people across ages. A second PCR of roughly 6 to 12 cycles used a sample-barcoded 5' primer and a J-beta primer mix. Through a template-switch adaptor with 12 random nucleotides, each cDNA molecule received a tag. TCRdb reanalysed the 5' RACE reads using MiXCR and keeps one entry per CDR3 protein. The profile covers 650,000 to 1,000,000 distinct CDR3 sequences, with about 34% appearing a single time and about an eighth taken by the ten largest. Donors each provided about 10 milliliters of peripheral blood. The V gene lost 1 base and the J gene lost 3 bases, with 13 bases spanning the gap. CDR1 is SGHTA, CDR2 FQGNSA, per germline. The CDR3 length is 16 residues.

The V gene is TRBV7-2, the J gene TRBJ1-3; D unresolved. This clonotype originated in a man younger than 30 in good health. Sequencing used blood. The CDR3 sequence: CASSLVSPSGGNTIYF. CDR3 DNA: TGTGCCAGCAGCTTAGTGAGCCCGAGTGGTGGAAACACCATATATTTT.